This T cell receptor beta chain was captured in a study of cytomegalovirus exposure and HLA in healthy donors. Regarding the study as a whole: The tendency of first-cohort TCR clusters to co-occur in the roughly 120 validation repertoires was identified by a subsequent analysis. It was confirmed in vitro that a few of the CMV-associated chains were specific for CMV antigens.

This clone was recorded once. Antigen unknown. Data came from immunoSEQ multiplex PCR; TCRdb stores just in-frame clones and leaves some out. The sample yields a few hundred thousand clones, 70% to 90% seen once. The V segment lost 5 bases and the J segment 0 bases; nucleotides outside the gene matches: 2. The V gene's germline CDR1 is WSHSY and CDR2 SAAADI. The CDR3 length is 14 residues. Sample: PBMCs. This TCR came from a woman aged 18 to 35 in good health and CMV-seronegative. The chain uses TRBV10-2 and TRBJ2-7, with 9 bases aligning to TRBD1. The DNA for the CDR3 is TGCGCCAGCAGTCGGACAGGGGACTCCTACGAGCAGTACTTC. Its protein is CASSRTGDSYEQYF.